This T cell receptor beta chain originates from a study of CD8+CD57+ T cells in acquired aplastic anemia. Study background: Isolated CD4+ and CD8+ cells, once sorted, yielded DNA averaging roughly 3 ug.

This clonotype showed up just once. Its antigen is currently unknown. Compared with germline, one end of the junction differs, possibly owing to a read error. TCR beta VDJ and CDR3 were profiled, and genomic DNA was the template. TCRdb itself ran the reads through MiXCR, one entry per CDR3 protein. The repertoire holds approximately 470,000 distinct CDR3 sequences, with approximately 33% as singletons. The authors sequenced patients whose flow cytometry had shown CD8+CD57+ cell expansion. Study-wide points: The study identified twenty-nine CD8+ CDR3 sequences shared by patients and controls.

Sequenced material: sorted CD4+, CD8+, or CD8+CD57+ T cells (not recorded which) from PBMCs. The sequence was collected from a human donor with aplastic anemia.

The CDR3 region has the DNA TGCAGTGCTCCACGAGGGATGAACGCTGAAGCTTTCTTT. This sequence encodes CSAPRGMNAEAFF. The chain has TRBV20-1 and TRBJ1-1, with no clear D. The CDR3 sequence is 13 residues long. The germline V gene has CDR1 DFQATT and CDR2 SNEGSKA (reference sequence).